A single sample gave rise to the 21 T cell receptor beta chains below, sequenced in a study of blood T cells in healthy people across ages. A second PCR, run for 7 to 11 cycles, used a sample-barcoded 5' primer plus a J-beta primer mix. One entry per CDR3 protein, called by TCRdb with MiXCR from the 5' RACE reads. The data hold roughly 1,500,000 distinct CDR3 sequences, with 30% to 40% observed a single time. Sequencing was performed on blood. The receptors stem from a woman in her 30s in good health.

A word on this clonotype: The junction departs from the called germline gene at one end, perhaps through a read error. CDR3 DNA: TGTGCCGGCAGTTTACTCTATGGCTACACCTTC. This translates into CAGSLLYGYTF. The V and J genes are TRBV12-3 or TRBV12-4 and TRBJ1-2; D not resolved. This CDR3 region has 11 residues.

This chain connects TRBV30 to TRBJ2-7, with no clear D. CDR1 and CDR2 (germline): GTSNPN, SVGIG (reference sequence). With 7 bases removed from V and 0 bases from J, the gap between germline ends came to 22 bases. The CDR3 contains 16 residues. The CDR3 DNA reads as TGTGCCTACAAACCTAACCGTGGGTCGGTCTCCTACGAGCAGTACTTC. Translated: CAYKPNRGSVSYEQYF.

As to this clonotype: This may stem from a read error, because a much larger clone lies one nucleotide away. This chain connects TRBV7-2 to TRBJ2-7; tentative D call: TRBD2 (5 bases). Trimming removed 5 bases at V and 8 bases at J, with 19 bases between. CDR3 length: 14 residues. CDR1 is SGHTA, CDR2 FQGNSA, per germline. Here the CDR3 reads CTSSPHGYRGKQYF. The CDR3 region has the DNA TGTACCAGCAGCCCCCACGGATATCGAGGGAAGCAGTACTTC. Using reference TRBV7-2 and TRBJ2-7 for the parts outside the CDR3, the full variable domain is GAGVSQSPSNKVTEKGKDVELRCDPISGHTALYWYRQSLGQGLEFLIYFQGNSAPDKSGLPSDRFSAERTGGSVSTLTIQRTQQEDSAVYLCTSSPHGYRGKQYFGPGTRLTVT.

Concerning this clonotype itself: This may arise from a read error, as a much more abundant clone is one base away. The chain uses TRBV7-9 and TRBJ2-3; 9 bases line up with TRBD2. This CDR3 contains 14 residues. Germline assignment: CDR1 SEHNR and CDR2 FQNEAQ (reference sequence). CDR3 DNA: TGTGCCAGCAGCTTACTAGCGGGAACAGATACGCGGTATTTT. Amino acid sequence: CASSLLAGTDTRYF.

About this clonotype: An end of the junction differs from the germline gene, which may be a read error. DNA for the CDR3: TGTGCCAGTAGTTTGATGGCTAGCGGGAGGCCATACAATGAGCAGTTCTTC. It translates to CASSLMASGRPYNEQFF. V gene TRBV27 combines with J gene TRBJ2-1; TRBD2 agrees at 11 bases. The CDR3 has 17 residues. CDR1 and CDR2 (germline): MNHEY, SMNVEV (reference sequence).

Of note for this clonotype: Because the CDR3 is missing its conserved closing phenylalanine or tryptophan, this is likely a read error. The CDR3 DNA sequence: TGTGCCAGCACCAGGGAATCAGATACGCAGTATTTG. Translated, it gives CASTRESDTQYL. The V gene is TRBV28, the J gene TRBJ2-3, with D tentatively TRBD1 (5 bases). V lost 7 bases and J 4 bases, leaving 9 bases between the germline ends. Per germline, CDR1 MDHEN and CDR2 SYDVKM. CDR3 length: 12 residues.

The rearrangement uses TRBV28 and TRBJ1-1; D call uncertain. The CDR3 sequence is 16 residues long. V lost 5 bases, J lost 1 base, and 17 bases lay in between. CDR1 is MDHEN, CDR2 SYDVKM, per germline. CDR3 nucleotides: TGTGCCAGCAGTCACCCCCCCGAGGGAGCGAACACTGAAGCTTTCTTT. Its translation is CASSHPPEGANTEAFF.

DNA of the CDR3: TGCAGTGTTCCCAGGAGGGGGAGAGCCTATAGCAATCAGCCCCAGCATTTT. Amino acid sequence: CSVPRRGRAYSNQPQHF. The V and J genes are TRBV20-1 and TRBJ1-5; D perhaps matches TRBD1 (6 bases). Germline V lookup: CDR1 DFQATT, CDR2 SNEGSKA (reference sequence). Trimming pared 7 bases from V and 0 bases from J, leaving 22 bases between. The CDR3 extends over 17 amino acids.

Comments on this clonotype: Because the CDR3's place on the DNA is in doubt, the DNA is left out and the CDR3 is given as listed by TCRdb. CDR3: CSGSGQGHYNEQFFGPGVEKLFF. The chain combines TRBV29-1 with TRBJ1-4; the table calls TRBD1, which could not be checked here. The CDR3 numbers 23 amino acids, ends counted. CDR1 and CDR2 from the germline V gene are SQVTM and ANQGSEA.

This clonotype was seen once. This chain connects TRBV6-1 to TRBJ1-5; TRBD1 aligns across 12 bases. Germline V gives CDR1 MNHNS, CDR2 SASEGT. CDR3 length: 20 residues. V was pared by 3 bases and J by 2 bases, with 14 bases of the junction left unmatched. CDR3 coding DNA: TGTGCCAGCAGTGACGGAGATAAGAGGGACAGGGGGCACGGCAATCAGCCCCAGCATTTT. This sequence encodes CASSDGDKRDRGHGNQPQHF.

This clonotype came up a few times. The chain couples TRBV2 to TRBJ2-5; tentatively, D is TRBD1 (6 bases). V gave up 8 bases and J gave up 11 bases, with 24 bases separating them. This CDR3 region has 14 residues. Germline loops: CDR1 SNHLY, CDR2 FYNNEI. In nucleotides, the CDR3 is TGTGCCAGCGACCGCCCCGGGACACTCGGTCAGCAGTACTTC. It translates to CASDRPGTLGQQYF.

The sample holds a few counts of this clonotype. This chain uses TRBV6-6 with TRBJ1-1, with TRBD1 matching 9 bases. The CDR3 spans 15 residues. V shed 4 bases and J 2 bases; nucleotides not matched to a gene: 5. Germline lookup yields CDR1 MNHNY and CDR2 SVGAGI (reference sequence). The CDR3 bases are TGTGCCAGCAGTTCGCAGGACAGGGGAAACACTGAAGCTTTCTTT. Translation gives CASSSQDRGNTEAFF.

This chain uses TRBV6-1 with TRBJ2-5; TRBD1 might be the D (6 bases). The CDR3 consists of 14 residues. The V and J ends lost 7 bases and 3 bases respectively, with 15 bases between them. Germline V lookup: CDR1 MNHNS, CDR2 SASEGT. CDR3 in amino acids: CASTFTGTKETQYF. The CDR3 DNA reads as TGTGCCAGCACTTTTACCGGGACAAAAGAGACCCAGTACTTC.

The chain's CDR3 is CSVEDGAAANTGELFF. CDR3 coding DNA: TGCAGCGTTGAAGATGGGGCAGCAGCGAACACCGGGGAGCTGTTTTTT. V gene TRBV29-1 combines with J gene TRBJ2-2, with a tentative D call TRBD1 (5 bases). The germline V gene has CDR1 SQVTM and CDR2 ANQGSEA. The CDR3 runs to 16 residues. Trimming left V 0 bases short and J 0 bases short, with 11 bases between.

This chain connects TRBV6-6 to TRBJ1-6; D is possibly TRBD1 (6 bases). The CDR3 is 16 residues long. Germline CDR1 MNHNY, CDR2 SVGAGI (reference sequence). The ends were cut back, 5 bases at V and 7 bases at J, with 18 bases in the middle. The CDR3 is CASSPNYRDGNSPLHF. CDR3 nucleotides: TGTGCCAGCAGTCCTAATTACAGGGATGGCAATTCACCCCTCCACTTT.

DNA of the CDR3: TGTGCCAGCAGCGTAGTCCCCGGGACTAGCGGAGGGGCAGATACGCAGTATTTT. It translates to CASSVVPGTSGGADTQYF. The chain joins TRBV9 to TRBJ2-3; 11 nucleotides match TRBD2. Trimming removed 0 bases from V and 4 bases from J; junction bases left unmatched: 10. Germline lookup yields CDR1 SGDLS and CDR2 YYNGEE. The CDR3 totals 18 residues.

This clonotype has just a few counts. DNA for the CDR3: TGTGCCAGCAGTGACGGACTAGCGGGAGTCAGAGAGACCCAGTACTTC. It encodes CASSDGLAGVRETQYF. The V call is TRBV12-3 or TRBV12-4, the J call TRBJ2-5; 13 bases line up with TRBD2. The CDR3 runs 16 residues. V trimming: 5 bases; J trimming: 4 bases; junction bases outside the gene matches: 7.

The chain links TRBV7-9 to TRBJ2-7; 7 nucleotides line up with TRBD1. J was trimmed by 2 bases and V by 3 bases; bases with no gene match: 7. This CDR3 spans 15 amino acids. CDR1 SEHNR and CDR2 FQNEAQ come from the germline V gene (reference sequence). The CDR3 DNA sequence: TGTGCCAGCAGCTTCTCCGGGGACAGACCCTACGAGCAGTACTTC. Translated, it gives CASSFSGDRPYEQYF.

The V call is TRBV18, the J call TRBJ2-7, with no clear D. CDR3 size: 15 residues. Trimming left V 3 bases short and J 4 bases short, with 16 bases between. The V gene's germline CDR1 is KGHSH and CDR2 LQKENI. The CDR3 DNA reads as TGTGCCAGCTCACCCGACGCCGTGGTCGCTTACGAGCAGTACTTC. As protein: CASSPDAVVAYEQYF. The full variable domain, rest sourced from reference TRBV18 and TRBJ2-7, is NAGVMQNPRHLVRRRGQEARLRCSPMKGHSHVYWYRQLPEEGLKFMVYLQKENIIDESGMPKERFSAEFPKEGPSILRIQQVVRGDSAAYFCASSPDAVVAYEQYFGPGTRLTVT.

The V call is TRBV28, the J call TRBJ2-1, with TRBD2 identical over 11 bases. Trimming at V came to 2 bases and at J to 15 bases, leaving 12 bases not matched to a gene. Germline assignment: CDR1 MDHEN and CDR2 SYDVKM. The CDR3 consists of 15 residues. The DNA for the CDR3 is TGTGCCAGCAGTTTAAGAGGTAGCGGGAGGGACCCCGGGTTCTTC. This codes for CASSLRGSGRDPGFF.

The rearrangement joins TRBV3-1 to TRBJ2-1, with a possible D match to TRBD1 (6 bases). This CDR3 has 13 residues. CDR1 and CDR2 (germline): LGHDT, YNNKEL (reference sequence). The V end was cut by 6 bases, the J end by 10 bases, with 16 bases between. CDR3 sequence: CASSQFTGLEQFF. CDR3 DNA sequence: TGTGCCAGCAGTCAATTTACAGGGTTAGAGCAGTTCTTC.